The following is a T cell receptor beta chain sequence with its context. These data originate in a study of blood T cell repertoires in COVID-19. Study summary: The origin of the acute and convalescent COVID-19 samples was the United States, Italy and Spain. The cDNA or gDNA used as material had been derived from T cells, B-cell-depleted T cells, or PBMCs.

Germline assignment: CDR1 MDHEN and CDR2 SYDVKM. V was clipped by 5 bases and J by 2 bases; unmatched bases: 7. The CDR3 extends over 15 amino acids. Study processing details: Estimation of nucleated cell counts relied on the amplification of reference gene primers. Using immunoSEQ multiplex PCR, the repertoire was profiled, and TCRdb retains in-frame clones only, with some absent. V and J calls and clone size are those listed in that table; D and trimming were worked out from the DNA. Of a few hundred thousand clones in the sample, less than 85% were seen once. The clonotype was recovered from a woman younger than 30 with acute or convalescent COVID-19. The chain recombines TRBV28 with TRBJ2-3; 7 bases are shared with TRBD1. The specimen sequenced was peripheral blood. The CDR3 loop is CASSERDRATDTQYF. The CDR3 nucleotides are TGTGCCAGCAGTGAACGGGACAGAGCCACAGATACGCAGTATTTT. Full variable domain (remainder filled in from reference TRBV28 and TRBJ2-3): DVKVTQSSRYLVKRTGEKVFLECVQDMDHENMFWYRQDPGLGLRLIYFSYDVKMKEKGDIPEGYSVSREKKERFSLILESASTNQTSMYLCASSERDRATDTQYFGPGTRLTVL.